A selection of T cell receptor beta chains follows, all from one sample in a study of cytomegalovirus exposure and HLA in healthy donors. Generated by immunoSEQ multiplex PCR, the TCRdb table keeps only in-frame clones and is missing some. The data show 200,000 to 300,000 clones, about 86% seen once. The specimen sequenced was PBMCs. Source of these receptors: a woman in her twenties or thirties in good health and CMV-seropositive. Both conserved end residues are part of each CDR3. Fields, in order: V gene, clone size, D gene, J gene, CDR3 protein, CDR3 DNA. A D gene is named only where the DNA matches it firmly. Size is stated for part of the rows, as once, few or many counts, or as a class when the clone is expanded.

V gene: TRBV9; clone size: -; D gene: -; J gene: TRBJ1-5; CDR3 protein: CASSVEGSNQPQHF; CDR3 DNA: TGTGCCAGCAGCGTCGAGGGTAGCAATCAGCCCCAGCATTTT
V gene: TRBV5-6; clone size: -; D gene: TRBD2; J gene: TRBJ2-3; CDR3 protein: CASSLDVTSGGTDTQYF; CDR3 DNA: TGTGCCAGCAGCTTGGATGTTACTAGCGGGGGCACAGATACGCAGTATTTT
V gene: TRBV10-3; clone size: -; D gene: -; J gene: TRBJ2-7; CDR3 protein: CAISEQYGGYEQYF; CDR3 DNA: TGTGCCATCAGTGAGCAATACGGCGGCTACGAGCAGTACTTC
V gene: TRBV6-9; clone size: -; D gene: -; J gene: TRBJ2-2; CDR3 protein: CATKGHSGTSDGELFF; CDR3 DNA: TGTGCCACCAAAGGACACTCCGGTACCTCGGACGGGGAGCTGTTTTTT
V gene: TRBV19; clone size: -; D gene: TRBD1; J gene: TRBJ2-2; CDR3 protein: CASKGQGDTGELFF; CDR3 DNA: TGTGCCAGTAAGGGACAGGGTGACACCGGGGAGCTGTTTTTT
V gene: TRBV7-6; clone size: -; D gene: TRBD1; J gene: TRBJ2-7; CDR3 protein: CASSGRDRNYEQYF; CDR3 DNA: TGTGCCAGCAGCGGCCGGGACAGGAATTACGAGCAGTACTTC
V gene: TRBV10-1; clone size: -; D gene: TRBD2; J gene: TRBJ2-1; CDR3 protein: CASSPGLAGRQFF; CDR3 DNA: TGCGCCAGCAGCCCAGGACTAGCGGGTCGGCAGTTCTTC
V gene: TRBV30; clone size: -; D gene: -; J gene: TRBJ2-2; CDR3 protein: CAWIEGVFSGELFF; CDR3 DNA: TGTGCCTGGATCGAGGGGGTTTTCTCGGGGGAGCTGTTTTTT
V gene: TRBV10-3; clone size: -; D gene: TRBD2; J gene: TRBJ2-5; CDR3 protein: CAISDLAGEGRETQYF; CDR3 DNA: TGTGCCATCAGTGATTTGGCGGGAGAGGGGCGAGAGACCCAGTACTTC
V gene: TRBV27; clone size: -; D gene: TRBD1; J gene: TRBJ2-1; CDR3 protein: CASSYGQGTYNEQFF; CDR3 DNA: TGTGCCAGCAGTTATGGACAGGGAACCTACAATGAGCAGTTCTTC
V gene: TRBV30; clone size: once; D gene: -; J gene: TRBJ2-1; CDR3 protein: CAWSVPASRSEQFF; CDR3 DNA: TGTGCCTGGAGTGTACCCGCGTCTCGGAGTGAGCAGTTCTTC
V gene: TRBV30; clone size: -; D gene: TRBD1; J gene: TRBJ2-5; CDR3 protein: CAWSGGVDRGETQYF; CDR3 DNA: TGTGCCTGGAGCGGAGGGGTGGACAGGGGCGAGACCCAGTACTTC
V gene: TRBV2; clone size: few; D gene: -; J gene: TRBJ2-2; CDR3 protein: CASNRAQGGTGELFF; CDR3 DNA: TGTGCCAGCAATAGGGCACAGGGAGGGACCGGGGAGCTGTTTTTT
V gene: TRBV28; clone size: -; D gene: TRBD1; J gene: TRBJ2-4; CDR3 protein: CASSDGTGLAKNIQYF; CDR3 DNA: TGTGCCAGCAGTGACGGGACAGGATTAGCCAAAAACATTCAGTACTTC
V gene: TRBV7-9; clone size: -; D gene: TRBD2; J gene: TRBJ2-1; CDR3 protein: CASSNPDTSGLEQFF; CDR3 DNA: TGTGCCAGCAGCAATCCCGACACTAGCGGACTAGAGCAGTTCTTC
V gene: TRBV5-4; clone size: once; D gene: -; J gene: TRBJ1-2; CDR3 protein: CASSRPWRGGYTF; CDR3 DNA: TGTGCCAGCAGCCGGCCATGGCGCGGGGGCTACACCTTC
V gene: TRBV29-1; clone size: -; D gene: -; J gene: TRBJ2-7; CDR3 protein: CSVLTGFSYEQYF; CDR3 DNA: TGCAGCGTCCTGACAGGATTCTCCTACGAGCAGTACTTC
V gene: TRBV11-3; clone size: -; D gene: -; J gene: TRBJ2-1; CDR3 protein: CASSLTRLASGDEQFF; CDR3 DNA: TGTGCCAGCAGTTTAACCAGACTAGCCTCAGGGGATGAGCAGTTCTTC
V gene: TRBV4-1; clone size: -; D gene: -; J gene: TRBJ2-1; CDR3 protein: CASSPRGYYNEQFF; CDR3 DNA: TGCGCCAGCAGCCCTAGGGGTTACTACAATGAGCAGTTCTTC
V gene: TRBV5-1; clone size: -; D gene: -; J gene: TRBJ1-1; CDR3 protein: CASRPRVDTEAFF; CDR3 DNA: TGCGCCAGCCGCCCCCGTGTAGACACTGAAGCTTTCTTT
V gene: TRBV10-2; clone size: once; D gene: -; J gene: TRBJ2-1; CDR3 protein: CASLYEGEQFF; CDR3 DNA: TGCGCCAGCCTATACGAGGGCGAGCAGTTCTTC
V gene: TRBV19; clone size: -; D gene: -; J gene: TRBJ1-5; CDR3 protein: CASSLKTTTGNNQPQHF; CDR3 DNA: TGTGCCAGTAGTTTAAAAACAACGACGGGGAACAATCAGCCCCAGCATTTT
V gene: TRBV5-4; clone size: -; D gene: TRBD2; J gene: TRBJ2-3; CDR3 protein: CASSRSGGFYSTTDTQYF; CDR3 DNA: TGTGCCAGCAGCCGTAGCGGGGGATTCTATTCCACCACAGATACGCAGTATTTT
V gene: TRBV6-1; clone size: -; D gene: TRBD1; J gene: TRBJ1-5; CDR3 protein: CASSEAGGQGGAQPQHF; CDR3 DNA: TGTGCCAGCAGTGAAGCGGGCGGACAGGGAGGAGCACAGCCCCAGCATTTT
V gene: TRBV4-2; clone size: -; D gene: TRBD2; J gene: TRBJ2-3; CDR3 protein: CASSLGLAGGRSTDTQYF; CDR3 DNA: TGTGCCAGCAGCCTGGGACTAGCGGGAGGCCGTAGCACAGATACGCAGTATTTT
V gene: TRBV27; clone size: -; D gene: TRBD1; J gene: TRBJ2-7; CDR3 protein: CASSLKTGSYEQYF; CDR3 DNA: TGTGCCAGCAGTTTAAAGACAGGGTCCTACGAGCAGTACTTC
V gene: TRBV12-5; clone size: -; D gene: -; J gene: TRBJ2-1; CDR3 protein: CASGGGNSYNEQFF; CDR3 DNA: TGTGCTAGTGGTGGGGGGAACTCCTACAATGAGCAGTTCTTC
V gene: TRBV7-6; clone size: -; D gene: -; J gene: TRBJ1-5; CDR3 protein: CASSLDVGEPQHF; CDR3 DNA: TGTGCCAGCAGCTTAGACGTAGGGGAGCCCCAGCATTTT
V gene: TRBV14; clone size: -; D gene: -; J gene: TRBJ2-1; CDR3 protein: CASSKGITSNEQFF; CDR3 DNA: TGTGCCAGCAGCAAGGGGATCACGAGCAATGAGCAGTTCTTC
V gene: TRBV18; clone size: -; D gene: TRBD2; J gene: TRBJ2-1; CDR3 protein: CASSPVGGGLAGDPSYNEQFF; CDR3 DNA: TGTGCCAGCTCCCCAGTGGGGGGGGGACTAGCGGGAGATCCCTCCTACAATGAGCAGTTCTTC
V gene: TRBV19; clone size: -; D gene: TRBD1; J gene: TRBJ1-2; CDR3 protein: CASSIGPDRVNYGYTF; CDR3 DNA: TGTGCCAGTAGTATAGGACCCGACAGGGTGAACTATGGCTACACCTTC
V gene: TRBV6-5; clone size: -; D gene: TRBD2; J gene: TRBJ2-7; CDR3 protein: CASSLAGPLGNEQYF; CDR3 DNA: TGTGCCAGCAGTTTAGCGGGACCCTTAGGGAACGAGCAGTACTTC
V gene: TRBV5-1; clone size: -; D gene: -; J gene: TRBJ1-1; CDR3 protein: CASSLIPIANTEAFF; CDR3 DNA: TGCGCCAGCAGCTTGATCCCTATTGCTAACACTGAAGCTTTCTTT